One T cell receptor (beta chain) is described in this entry. The data stem from a study of human T cells and chemical hapten exposure. The time point was: patch test 1, 2 weeks after DPC sensitization. Treatment meaning: therapeutic diphenylcyclopropenone sensitization with weekly scalp DPC. Blood sampling occurred before each patch-test application. TCRdb independently ran MiXCR on the RACE reads; one entry per CDR3 protein. The sample has 150,000 to 200,000 distinct CDR3 sequences; about 14% are singletons. CDR1 and CDR2 (germline): SNHLY, FYNNEI. The germline V and J ends were trimmed by 3 bases and 7 bases, with 13 bases remaining between them. The CDR3 sequence is 14 residues long.

V gene TRBV2 combines with J gene TRBJ1-5, with D possibly matching TRBD1 (5 bases). The receptor comes from a woman aged 25-40 years with alopecia areata. Some clones in this sample may be carry-over from other donors' samples. The specimen was whole blood, collected in connection with sensitization to the hapten diphenylcyclopropenone (DPC). The CDR3 protein is CASSDRAGIQPQHF. In DNA form, the CDR3 reads TGTGCCAGCAGTGACAGGGCAGGGATCCAGCCCCAGCATTTT.